One T cell receptor beta chain is described in this entry. Its specificity is not known. CDR3 length: 14 residues. V shed 5 bases, J shed 3 bases, and the junction held 4 bases outside the gene matches. Germline CDR1 and CDR2: MNHEY and SMNVEV (reference sequence). This record comes from a study of T cells in Graves' hyperthyroidism and ophthalmopathy. Study-level background: Staff took peripheral blood when the initial diagnosis was made, before any treatment began.

The study's findings and limits: Patients with ophthalmopathy were separated from those with stable hyperthyroidism by a 13 V-J model.

The CDR3 regions of TCR beta were amplified from RNA transcripts. When the TCR CDR3 underwent first-round RT-PCR, the HTBI primer set was used. One entry per CDR3 protein, called by TCRdb with MiXCR from the multiplex PCR reads. Counted here are 490,000 or so distinct CDR3 sequences, 22% occurring once; the ten biggest clones make up about 53%. Enrolled ophthalmopathy patients presented with a Clinical Activity Score of at least 3, a NOSPECS grade of at least 4, and disease duration under 3 months. Sequenced: blood. This sequence was found in a woman in her 70s with Graves' ophthalmopathy. This chain uses TRBV27 with TRBJ1-1, with TRBD1 identical over 9 bases. CDR3 protein: CASSPNRGHTEAFF. The CDR3 bases are TGTGCCAGCAGTCCCAACAGGGGGCACACTGAAGCTTTCTTT.